Shown below are 10 T cell receptor beta chains from a single sample sequenced in a study of T cell clones after liver transplantation. Repertoires were generated with immunoSEQ multiplex PCR, while TCRdb's copy carries only in-frame clones and drops some. The table shows about 80,000 clones, with roughly 85% occurring only once. Sample: CD4+ T cells from blood, taken around 45 months after liver transplant. The source is a human patient who received a liver transplant. Among the T cells, some may be from the graft donor.

The V and J genes are TRBV19 and TRBJ2-5, with a tentative D call TRBD1 (6 bases). The germline gives CDR1 LNHDA, CDR2 SQIVND (reference sequence). The germline V and J ends were trimmed by 1 base and 4 bases, with 16 bases remaining between them. This CDR3 is 16 amino acids long. CDR3 nucleotide sequence: TGTGCCAGTAGTATAGGTCAGGGGCGTATAAGAGAGACCCAGTACTTC. Translated: CASSIGQGRIRETQYF.

The chain combines TRBV28 with TRBJ2-5, with TRBD2 matching over 13 bases. V dropped 9 bases and J dropped 5; count of bases not matched to a gene: 12. This CDR3 spans 16 amino acids. Looked up from germline, CDR1 is MDHEN and CDR2 is SYDVKM. CDR3 residues: CASWGLAGLKGETQYF. The CDR3 DNA reads as TGTGCCAGTTGGGGACTAGCGGGATTAAAGGGGGAGACCCAGTACTTC.

This sequence joins TRBV7-2 and TRBJ1-1; D is ambiguous. There are 17 residues in the CDR3. Germline V CDR1 and CDR2: SGHTA, FQGNSA. The V and J ends lost 6 bases and 0 bases respectively, with 20 bases between them. This CDR3 is CASSRRAGNFMNTEAFF. CDR3 sequence (DNA): TGTGCCAGCAGTCGTCGGGCAGGAAACTTCATGAACACTGAAGCTTTCTTT.

The chain couples TRBV5-1 to TRBJ2-2; 8 bases line up with TRBD2. CDR1 and CDR2 (germline): SGHRS, YFSETQ. The length of the CDR3 is 14 residues. With 4 bases clipped from V and 4 bases from J, the junction kept 3 bases outside the gene matches. The CDR3 nucleotides read TGCGCCAGCAGCGGACTAGCTCGCACCGGGGAGCTGTTTTTT. This encodes CASSGLARTGELFF.

On this clone itself: An end of the junction does not agree with germline; a read error may underlie this. The chain has TRBV5-4 and TRBJ1-2, with 8 nucleotides matching TRBD1. The CDR3 spans 14 residues. CDR1 SGHNT and CDR2 YYREEE come from the germline V gene (reference sequence). The CDR3 DNA follows: TGTGCCAGCAGCAAGTTGGGGGACAGGCCCGTCATCCAATTC. This encodes CASSKLGDRPVIQF. Using reference TRBV5-4 and TRBJ1-2 for the parts outside the CDR3, the full variable domain is ETGVTQSPTHLIKTRGQQVTLRCSSQSGHNTVSWYQQALGQGPQFIFQYYREEENGRGNFPPRFSGLQFPNYSSELNVNALELDDSALYLCASSKLGDRPVIQFGSGTRLTVV.

The chain uses TRBV7-2 and TRBJ1-2; no firm D call. Per the germline V gene, CDR1 is SGHTA and CDR2 is FQGNSA. V lost 4 bases and J 4 bases, leaving 16 bases between the germline ends. This CDR3 spans 15 amino acids. In DNA, the CDR3 is TGTGCCAGCAGCTCCTCGCCGGGGATAGGCTATGGCTACACCTTC. Protein product: CASSSSPGIGYGYTF.

V usage is TRBV30 and J usage is TRBJ2-1; 14 nucleotides line up with TRBD2. CDR3 length equals 16 residues. From germline, CDR1 is GTSNPN and CDR2 SVGIG (reference sequence). Trimming cost V 0 bases and J 6 bases; bases outside gene matches: 4. For the CDR3, the DNA is TGTGCCTGGAGTGTACGGGGACTAGCGGGGGTCAATGAGCAGTTCTTC. Translating gives CAWSVRGLAGVNEQFF.

V and J are TRBV28 and TRBJ2-3; the D gene is possibly TRBD2 (6 bases). CDR3 length: 15 residues. V was trimmed by 4 bases and J by 3 bases, leaving 14 bases between them. Germline lookup yields CDR1 MDHEN and CDR2 SYDVKM. Here the CDR3 DNA reads TGTGCCAGCAGTTCCCCGACTAGGACAACAGATACGCAGTATTTT. It specifies CASSSPTRTTDTQYF.

The chain uses TRBV6-1 and TRBJ2-5, with a possible D match to TRBD1 (6 bases). Between the trimmed V and J ends, which lost 6 bases and 5 bases, there was a span of 16 bases. CDR1 is MNHNS and CDR2 is SASEGT in the germline V gene. The CDR3 consists of 14 residues. Here the CDR3 reads CASRSQGGLETQYF. The CDR3 DNA sequence: TGTGCCAGCAGGAGTCAAGGGGGTTTGGAGACCCAGTACTTC.

J is TRBJ1-2 and V is TRBV29-1, with TRBD1 matching over 7 bases. The CDR3 loop spans 12 amino acids. V was pared by 7 bases and J by 2 bases, with 4 bases of the junction left unmatched. Germline values: CDR1 SQVTM, CDR2 ANQGSEA. The CDR3 spells CSAKTGNYGYTF. CDR3 nucleotide sequence: TGCAGCGCCAAGACAGGGAACTATGGCTACACCTTC.